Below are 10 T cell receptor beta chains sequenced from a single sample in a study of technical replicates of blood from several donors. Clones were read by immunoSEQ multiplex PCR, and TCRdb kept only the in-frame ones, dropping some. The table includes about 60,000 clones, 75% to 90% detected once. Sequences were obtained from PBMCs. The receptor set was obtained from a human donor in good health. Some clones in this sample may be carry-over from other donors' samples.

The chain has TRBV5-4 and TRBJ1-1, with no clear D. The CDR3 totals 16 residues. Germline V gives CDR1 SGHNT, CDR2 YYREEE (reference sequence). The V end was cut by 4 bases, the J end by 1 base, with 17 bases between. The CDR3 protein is CASSARRESKNTEAFF. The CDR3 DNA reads TGTGCCAGCAGCGCCAGGAGGGAATCCAAGAACACTGAAGCTTTCTTT. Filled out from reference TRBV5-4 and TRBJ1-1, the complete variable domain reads ETGVTQSPTHLIKTRGQQVTLRCSSQSGHNTVSWYQQALGQGPQFIFQYYREEENGRGNFPPRFSGLQFPNYSSELNVNALELDDSALYLCASSARRESKNTEAFFGQGTRLTVV.

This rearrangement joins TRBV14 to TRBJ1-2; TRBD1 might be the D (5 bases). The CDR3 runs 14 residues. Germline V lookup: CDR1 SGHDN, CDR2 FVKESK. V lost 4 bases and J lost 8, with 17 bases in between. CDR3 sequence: CASSPAGLWGGYTF. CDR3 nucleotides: TGTGCCAGCAGCCCGGCGGGACTCTGGGGGGGCTACACCTTC. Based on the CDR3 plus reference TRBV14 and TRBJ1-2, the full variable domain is EAGVTQFPSHSVIEKGQTVTLRCDPISGHDNLYWYRRVMGKEIKFLLHFVKESKQDESGMPNNRFLAERTGGTYSTLKVQPAELEDSGVYFCASSPAGLWGGYTFGSGTRLTVV.

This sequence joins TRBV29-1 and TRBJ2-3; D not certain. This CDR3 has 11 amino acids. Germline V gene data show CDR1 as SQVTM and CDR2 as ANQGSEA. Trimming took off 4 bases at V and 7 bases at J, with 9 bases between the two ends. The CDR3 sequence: CSVGEENTQYF. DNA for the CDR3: TGCAGCGTTGGTGAAGAGAATACGCAGTATTTT.

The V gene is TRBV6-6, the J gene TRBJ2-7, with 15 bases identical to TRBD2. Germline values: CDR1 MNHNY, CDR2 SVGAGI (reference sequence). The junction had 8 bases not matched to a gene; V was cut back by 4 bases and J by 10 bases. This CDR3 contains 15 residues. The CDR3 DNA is TGTGCCAGCAGTTCGGGACTAGCGGGGGGAAGTCGCCAGTACTTC. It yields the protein CASSSGLAGGSRQYF.

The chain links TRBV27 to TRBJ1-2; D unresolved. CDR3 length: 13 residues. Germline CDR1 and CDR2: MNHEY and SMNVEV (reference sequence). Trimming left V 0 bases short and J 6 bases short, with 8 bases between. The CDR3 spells CASSLSGRNGYTF. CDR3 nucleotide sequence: TGTGCCAGCAGTTTATCGGGGAGGAATGGCTACACCTTC.

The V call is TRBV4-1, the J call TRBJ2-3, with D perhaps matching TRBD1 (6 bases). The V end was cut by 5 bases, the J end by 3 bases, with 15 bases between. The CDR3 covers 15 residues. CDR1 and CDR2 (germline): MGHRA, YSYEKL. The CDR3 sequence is CASSTTGSRTDTQYF. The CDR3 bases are TGCGCCAGCAGCACAACAGGGAGTCGGACAGATACGCAGTATTTT.

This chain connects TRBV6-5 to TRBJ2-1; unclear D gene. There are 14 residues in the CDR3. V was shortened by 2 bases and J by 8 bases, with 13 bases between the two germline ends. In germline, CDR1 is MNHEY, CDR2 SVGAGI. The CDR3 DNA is TGTGCCAGCAGTTACGGCCAGAGGCGCGATGAGCAGTTCTTC. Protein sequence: CASSYGQRRDEQFF.

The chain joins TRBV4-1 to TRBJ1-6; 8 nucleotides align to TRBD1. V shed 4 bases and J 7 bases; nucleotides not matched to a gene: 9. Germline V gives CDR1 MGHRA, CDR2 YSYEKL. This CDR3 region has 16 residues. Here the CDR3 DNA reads TGCGCCAGCAGCCTCGGACAGGGCGCCCCCAATTCACCCCTCCACTTT. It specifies CASSLGQGAPNSPLHF.

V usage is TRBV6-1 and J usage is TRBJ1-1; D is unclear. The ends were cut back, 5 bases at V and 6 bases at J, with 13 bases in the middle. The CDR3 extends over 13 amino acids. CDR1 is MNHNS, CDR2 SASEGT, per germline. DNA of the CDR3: TGTGCCAGCAGTCTCGGTCCTTTGGCTGAAGCTTTCTTT. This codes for CASSLGPLAEAFF.

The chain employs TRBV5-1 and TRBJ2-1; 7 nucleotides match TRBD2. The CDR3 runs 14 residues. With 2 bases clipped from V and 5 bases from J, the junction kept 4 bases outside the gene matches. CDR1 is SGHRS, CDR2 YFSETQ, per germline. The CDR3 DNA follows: TGCGCCAGCAGCTTTAGCGGGCTTCACAATGAGCAGTTCTTC. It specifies CASSFSGLHNEQFF.